This section outlines one T cell receptor (beta chain) sequence together with its context. Its cognate antigen is unknown. This sample is drawn from a study of radiation and T cells in renal cell carcinoma. On the study more broadly: Nephrectomy followed 15 Gy stereotactic body radiation by 4 weeks.

The CDR3 totals 15 residues. With 4 bases removed from V and 1 base from J, the gap between germline ends came to 12 bases. CDR1 is SGDLS and CDR2 is YYNGEE in the germline V gene. Study-wide findings and caveats: Without pretreatment biopsies, baseline tumor clonotype presence was undetermined. Top tumor clonotypes rose in blood 2 weeks post-radiation, then contracted.

Clones were read by immunoSEQ multiplex PCR, and TCRdb kept only the in-frame ones, dropping some. The sample contains tens of thousands of clones, 65% to 90% of which appear only once. The time point was: blood 2 weeks post-SBRT. Treatment indicated: 15 Gy SBRT to primary tumor, nephrectomy 4 weeks later. Radiation-treated patients gave blood at baseline, week 2 and week 4. The sequence was collected from a woman between 45 and 65 years old with renal cell carcinoma. The chain joins TRBV9 to TRBJ1-3; perhaps TRBD1 as D (6 bases). The sequencing here drew on blood, taken from a patient whose treatment included radiotherapy and nephrectomy. CDR3 nucleotides: TGTGCCAGCAGCCTACAGGGTTCATCTGGAAACACCATATATTTT. Its protein product is CASSLQGSSGNTIYF.